This T cell receptor (beta chain) stems from a study of monozygotic twins with inflammatory bowel disease. The CDR3 has 15 amino acids. Germline V gene data show CDR1 as SGHNT and CDR2 as YYREEE (reference sequence). General observations from the study: Similarity of repertoires did not differ between concordant and discordant twins, possibly from limited power. Among the T cells, different subtypes could not be distinguished. Clonotypes shared with others were fewer in IBD patients than in healthy twins, especially with disease activity.

Worth noting for this clonotype: The antigen is unknown.

TCRdb reprocessed the 5' RACE reads; each CDR3 protein has one entry and no DNA is given. This specimen shows roughly 100,000 distinct CDR3 sequences; the ten leading clones hold under 2.5%. This clonotype was sampled from a human donor with ulcerative colitis or Crohn's disease, or a healthy co-twin of an affected twin (not recorded which). Sequencing was done on a sample of blood. V usage is TRBV5-4 and J usage is TRBJ1-2. CDR3 loop: CASSLVQSSNYGYTF.